One sample yielded the 28 T cell receptor beta chains listed below, sequenced in a study of T cell repertoires in cytomegalovirus infection. TCRdb recomputed calls from the reads with MiXCR, one row per CDR3 protein. The sample yields approximately 750,000 distinct CDR3 sequences, 35% to 40% seen once. The sample taken for sequencing was PBMCs. These receptors came from a human donor in good health (CMV status not recorded). Some clones in this sample may be carry-over from other donors' samples.

The gene calls are TRBV24-1 and TRBJ1-6, with 9 nucleotides matching TRBD1. CDR1 KGHDR and CDR2 SFDVKD come from the germline V gene. The CDR3 extends over 15 amino acids. With 3 bases clipped from V and 7 bases from J, the junction kept 3 bases outside the gene matches. This chain's CDR3 is CATSDGQGYNSPLHF. CDR3 sequence (DNA): TGTGCCACCAGTGATGGACAGGGGTACAATTCACCCCTCCACTTT.

This clonotype has a count of ten or more. This sequence joins TRBV12-3 or TRBV12-4 and TRBJ2-7; 8 bases map to TRBD1. V was pared by 6 bases and J by 6 bases, with 4 bases of the junction left unmatched. The CDR3 contains 12 residues. The CDR3 nucleotides read TGTGCCAGCAGCTTCACAGGGGGCGAGCAGTACTTC. Protein product: CASSFTGGEQYF.

This clonotype was observed a few times. This chain uses TRBV6-1 with TRBJ1-1; TRBD1 matches 7 bases. CDR1 MNHNS and CDR2 SASEGT come from the germline V gene. V dropped 5 bases and J dropped 5; count of bases not matched to a gene: 17. The CDR3 has 17 residues. CDR3 in DNA: TGTGCCAGCAGTCGCCGGATGATACAGGGGATGGGGACTGAAGCTTTCTTT. Amino acids: CASSRRMIQGMGTEAFF.

This clonotype was seen a few times. The chain uses TRBV6-1 and TRBJ1-1; D is perhaps TRBD1 (5 bases). The CDR3 totals 15 residues. Trimming shortened V by 5 bases and J by 0 bases, and 13 bases separated the two germline ends. Germline lookup yields CDR1 MNHNS and CDR2 SASEGT. CDR3 nucleotides: TGTGCCAGCAGTTACAGACAGCTAGTGAACACTGAAGCTTTCTTT. Its protein is CASSYRQLVNTEAFF.

The chain uses TRBV9 and TRBJ2-1; D ambiguous. Between the trimmed V and J ends, which lost 0 bases and 5 bases, there was a span of 12 bases. Germline V gives CDR1 SGDLS, CDR2 YYNGEE. CDR3 length equals 15 residues. The CDR3 region has the DNA TGTGCCAGCAGCGTAGGTGATGGGCGTCACAATGAGCAGTTCTTC. It specifies CASSVGDGRHNEQFF.

This clonotype was picked up one time. At one of its ends the junction is not consistent with the germline gene, which may arise from a read error. V gene TRBV28 combines with J gene TRBJ2-7; TRBD2 is a possible D gene (6 bases). Looked up from germline, CDR1 is MDHEN and CDR2 is SYDVKM. The CDR3 runs to 16 residues. The CDR3 loop is CSSSFENLAGRNEQYF. DNA of the CDR3: TGTTCCAGCAGTTTCGAGAATCTAGCTGGGAGGAACGAGCAGTACTTC.

CDR3 sequence reads: CASSQEGTAGYTF. In nucleotides, the CDR3 is TGCGCCAGCAGCCAAGAAGGGACAGCGGGCTACACCTTC. The chain recombines TRBV4-1 with TRBJ1-2; 7 nucleotides match TRBD1. CDR3 length: 13 amino acids. CDR1 MGHRA and CDR2 YSYEKL come from the germline V gene. With 0 bases clipped from V and 8 bases from J, the junction kept 3 bases outside the gene matches.

This clonotype has a handful of counts. The rearrangement links TRBV6-5 to TRBJ1-1; D unresolved. Germline V gene sequence: CDR1 MNHEY, CDR2 SVGAGI. The CDR3 covers 14 residues. Trimming stripped 2 bases from V and 1 base from J, with 8 bases between. CDR3 protein: CASSYAQENTEAFF. CDR3 in DNA: TGTGCCAGCAGTTACGCGCAAGAGAACACTGAAGCTTTCTTT.

This clonotype was found a few times. The chain joins TRBV25-1 to TRBJ2-7; D may be TRBD2 (6 bases). The CDR3 runs to 13 residues. V lost 6 bases and J lost 0, with 9 bases in between. Germline V lookup: CDR1 MGHDK, CDR2 SYGVNS. CDR3 residues: CASRGGYSYEQYF. CDR3 nucleotides: TGTGCCAGCAGGGGGGGTTACTCCTACGAGCAGTACTTC.

The rearrangement links TRBV6-5 to TRBJ2-3; TRBD2 matches 10 bases. The CDR3 has 15 amino acids. Germline V lookup: CDR1 MNHEY, CDR2 SVGAGI. V trimming: 6 bases; J trimming: 5 bases; junction bases outside the gene matches: 8. The CDR3 spells CASREPSGGKDTQYF. As DNA, the CDR3 is TGTGCCAGCAGGGAGCCTAGCGGGGGCAAAGATACGCAGTATTTT.

The rearrangement links TRBV12-3 or TRBV12-4 to TRBJ1-2, with a possible D match to TRBD1 (5 bases). CDR3 length equals 14 residues. V was clipped by 1 base and J by 4 bases, with 10 bases between them. In nucleotides, the CDR3 is TGTGCCAGCAGTTTAGGGTGGGGCGGCTATGGCTACACCTTC. Protein: CASSLGWGGYGYTF.

This chain joins TRBV20-1 and TRBJ2-3; no definite D call. CDR1 and CDR2 (germline): DFQATT, SNEGSKA (reference sequence). This CDR3 comprises 15 residues. V dropped 6 bases and J dropped 4 bases, with 20 bases sitting between them. The CDR3 region has the DNA TGCAGTGCGAGTGTACTCGGCCGCAAGGCAGATACGCAGTATTTT. Amino acid sequence: CSASVLGRKADTQYF.

This chain links TRBV5-4 with TRBJ2-1; 9 bases align to TRBD2. Germline-derived CDR1 and CDR2 are SGHNT and YYREEE (reference sequence). V lost 3 bases to trimming and J lost 7 bases; unmatched junction nucleotides: 11. The CDR3 has 16 amino acids. This CDR3 is CASSSPLAGLGNEQFF. In DNA form, the CDR3 reads TGTGCCAGCAGCTCGCCTCTAGCGGGACTTGGGAATGAGCAGTTCTTC. The whole variable domain, remainder taken from reference TRBV5-4 and TRBJ2-1, is ETGVTQSPTHLIKTRGQQVTLRCSSQSGHNTVSWYQQALGQGPQFIFQYYREEENGRGNFPPRFSGLQFPNYSSELNVNALELDDSALYLCASSSPLAGLGNEQFFGPGTRLTVL.

The genes are TRBV20-1 and TRBJ1-2; D is uncertain. CDR3 length: 13 amino acids. Germline V CDR1 and CDR2: DFQATT, SNEGSKA (reference sequence). V lost 6 bases to trimming and J lost 5 bases, with 16 bases between them. CDR3 sequence: CSANPAGAYGYTF. CDR3 sequence (DNA): TGCAGTGCCAACCCGGCAGGAGCTTATGGCTACACCTTC.

The rearrangement joins TRBV24-1 to TRBJ2-1, with 7 bases matching TRBD2. J was trimmed by 8 bases and V by 7 bases; bases with no gene match: 10. CDR3 length equals 14 residues. Per germline, CDR1 KGHDR and CDR2 SFDVKD. CDR3: CATSHPRAGDEQFF. CDR3 bases: TGTGCCACCAGCCACCCGAGGGCGGGAGATGAGCAGTTCTTC.

This clonotype has ten or more counts. V gene TRBV7-2 combines with J gene TRBJ1-2, with D unclear. CDR3 length: 12 amino acids. CDR1 and CDR2 from the germline V gene are SGHTA and FQGNSA. Between the trimmed V and J ends, which lost 4 bases and 4 bases, there was a span of 7 bases. CDR3 sequence reads: CASSSKVYGYTF. In DNA, the CDR3 is TGTGCCAGCAGCTCGAAAGTCTATGGCTACACCTTC.

There are many counts of this clonotype. The chain carries TRBV7-2 and TRBJ1-5, with 7 bases fitting TRBD1. The CDR3 has 17 amino acids. Germline CDR1 SGHTA, CDR2 FQGNSA. V was pared by 2 bases and J by 1 base, with 8 bases of the junction left unmatched. CDR3 nucleotide sequence: TGTGCCAGCAGCTTATATGACAGGGTCGGGAGCAATCAGCCCCAGCATTTT. This sequence encodes CASSLYDRVGSNQPQHF.

This clonotype was found many times. The genes are TRBV7-8 and TRBJ2-5; D is uncertain. Trimming cost V 3 bases and J 2 bases, with 19 bases left between them. This CDR3 region has 17 residues. Germline CDR1 reads SGHVS; CDR2 reads FQNEAQ. The CDR3 sequence: CASSLARYKREQETQYF. The CDR3 bases are TGTGCCAGCAGCTTGGCCCGGTACAAACGCGAACAAGAGACCCAGTACTTC.

This chain uses TRBV10-3 with TRBJ1-1; 11 bases fit TRBD1. This CDR3 comprises 12 residues. J lost 5 bases, V lost 9 bases, and 2 bases had no gene match. Germline V lookup: CDR1 ENHRY, CDR2 SYGVKD. The CDR3 nucleotides are TGTGCCATAGGGACAGGGGGAACTGAAGCTTTCTTT. Translation: CAIGTGGTEAFF.

The V and J genes are TRBV6-1 and TRBJ2-3, with 11 bases lining up with TRBD2. The length of the CDR3 is 16 residues. The V gene end was trimmed by 5 bases and the J gene end by 5 bases; junction bases not matched to a gene: 9. CDR1 is MNHNS, CDR2 SASEGT, per germline. The CDR3 reads CASSRISGGAEDTQYF. The CDR3, as DNA: TGTGCCAGCAGTAGAATTAGCGGGGGGGCGGAAGATACGCAGTATTTT.

Comment on this clonotype: This CDR3 is missing its conserved last phenylalanine or tryptophan, likely due to a read error. The rearrangement links TRBV7-9 to TRBJ2-1; 9 bases fit TRBD2. CDR3 length equals 14 residues. The V segment lost 5 bases and the J segment 10 bases; nucleotides outside the gene matches: 9. CDR1 is SEHNR, CDR2 FQNEAQ, per germline (reference sequence). The CDR3 spells CASSARGLALEQFL. For the CDR3, the DNA is TGTGCCAGCAGCGCCCGGGGACTAGCTCTCGAGCAGTTCTTA.

This clonotype was seen more than once but under ten times. The rearrangement links TRBV7-8 to TRBJ2-2; D may be TRBD2 (6 bases). This CDR3 has 16 amino acids. V lost 1 base and J 3 bases, leaving 12 bases between the germline ends. Germline-derived CDR1 and CDR2 are SGHVS and FQNEAQ. The CDR3 DNA sequence: TGTGCCAGCAGCTTAGGGGAGGTCCGCTACACCGGGGAGCTGTTTTTT. Protein: CASSLGEVRYTGELFF.

This clonotype was counted a few times. The gene calls are TRBV19 and TRBJ1-4, with 9 bases aligning to TRBD1. V gave up 3 bases and J gave up 5 bases; unmatched junction bases: 4. Germline CDR1 and CDR2: LNHDA and SQIVND (reference sequence). This CDR3 is built from 15 residues. The CDR3 DNA reads as TGTGCCAGTAGTATTGGGACAGGGAAGAATGAAAAACTGTTTTTT. The encoded protein is CASSIGTGKNEKLFF.

This clonotype was observed a handful of times. The J gene is TRBJ2-4, the V gene TRBV28; 11 nucleotides line up with TRBD2. The V and J ends lost 8 bases and 0 bases, in that order; junction bases with no gene match: 3. Germline CDR1 MDHEN, CDR2 SYDVKM. The CDR3 is 15 amino acids. The CDR3 sequence is CASRGLAGAKNIQYF. Here the CDR3 DNA reads TGTGCCAGCCGTGGACTAGCGGGAGCCAAAAACATTCAGTACTTC.

V is TRBV20-1 and J is TRBJ1-1; maybe TRBD1 (5 bases). The CDR3 runs to 14 residues. V lost 6 bases, J lost 1 base, and 15 bases lay in between. Germline assignment: CDR1 DFQATT and CDR2 SNEGSKA (reference sequence). The CDR3 loop reads CSADPGRANTEAFF. Here the CDR3 DNA reads TGCAGTGCGGACCCGGGACGGGCGAACACTGAAGCTTTCTTT.

This chain connects TRBV28 to TRBJ2-7, with D perhaps matching TRBD1 or TRBD2 (5 bases each). Deletions cut 6 bases from V and 3 bases from J, with 15 bases between. The CDR3 loop spans 14 amino acids. Per germline, CDR1 MDHEN and CDR2 SYDVKM. The CDR3 is CASRGTQSYYEQYF. The CDR3, as DNA: TGTGCCAGCAGGGGGACGCAGTCCTACTACGAGCAGTACTTC.

In this sample, this clonotype turned up many times. The V call is TRBV28, the J call TRBJ1-1, with D perhaps matching TRBD1 (5 bases). The CDR3 covers 17 residues. The V end was cut by 4 bases, the J end by 1 base, with 19 bases between. In germline, CDR1 is MDHEN, CDR2 SYDVKM. The DNA for the CDR3 is TGTGCCAGCAGTTCAGCCGGGTGGGGCGGCAAGAACACTGAAGCTTTCTTT. Encoded protein: CASSSAGWGGKNTEAFF.

This chain links TRBV11-2 with TRBJ1-1; weak D call: TRBD1 (5 bases). CDR1 SGHAT and CDR2 FQNNGV come from the germline V gene. Trimming cost V 5 bases and J 2 bases, with 15 bases left between them. CDR3 length: 15 residues. CDR3 sequence: CASSRRATDNTEAFF. In DNA form, the CDR3 reads TGTGCCAGCAGCCGCCGTGCGACAGACAACACTGAAGCTTTCTTT.